The following is a T cell receptor beta chain sequence with its context. Sequencing ends 3 residues short of the CDR3 end; the germline J gene provides the rest. Clones were sequenced by immunoSEQ multiplex PCR, and TCRdb holds only the in-frame ones, with some missing. The sample has over 25,000 clones; the top ten hold 20% to 25%. This entry belongs to a study of T cells in women clearing cervical HPV infection. Study as a whole: Blood came at first lesion visit for cases, post-clearance for controls.

Germline V gene sequence: CDR1 SGHRS, CDR2 YFSETQ. CDR3 length: 17 amino acids. The receptor was derived from a woman aged 18 to 75 with a cervical HPV16 infection that either progressed to CIN3+ or cleared (not recorded which). The chain carries TRBV5-1 and TRBJ1-2; no firm D call. Sequencing input: blood buffy coat. CDR3 loop: CASSQASLAGGSYDYTF. The part of the CDR3 DNA that was read is TGCGCCAGCAGCCAGGCTTCTCTAGCGGGAGGATCCTACGAC.